This T cell receptor beta chain stems from a study of T-cell memory formation after mild COVID-19. As for the study in general: Each donor largely had its own TCR clusters.

In regard to this clonotype: Antigen: not known.

The CDR3 runs to 18 residues. The V gene's germline CDR1 is LGHNT and CDR2 FRNRAP. V was trimmed by 0 bases and J by 4 bases, leaving 19 bases between them. 5'RACE primed at constant segments yielded TCR alpha and TCR beta cDNA libraries bearing sample barcodes and UMIs. Via MiXCR, TCRdb re-called the 5' RACE reads, giving one row per CDR3 protein. The sample lists 380,000 or so distinct CDR3 sequences; 13% to 15% were seen once. Notes on the study in general: Some clones that responded were present in memory (sampled pre-infection), which suggests cross-reactive memory joined. The main location of contracting CD4+ clones was CM and EM, and that of contracting CD8+ clones was EMRA.

The V gene is TRBV12-5, the J gene TRBJ2-1; D perhaps matches TRBD2 (5 bases). Source material: PBMCs or a T cell subset sorted from them (not recorded which). This TCR came from a man between 18 and 29 years old who had mild COVID-19 (a few samples of this study predate the infection). Cell type and time point are not known. The CDR3 DNA reads as TGTGCTAGTGGTTTGGTACTTGGAGGCCCCAACCTATACAATGAGCAGTTCTTC. This sequence encodes CASGLVLGGPNLYNEQFF. Full variable domain (missing parts from reference TRBV12-5 and TRBJ2-1): DARVTQTPRHKVTEMGQEVTMRCQPILGHNTVFWYRQTMMQGLELLAYFRNRAPLDDSGMPKDRFSAEMPDATLATLKIQPSEPRDSAVYFCASGLVLGGPNLYNEQFFGPGTRLTVL.